This T cell receptor (beta chain) is from a study of CD8 T cells in Susac syndrome. Whole-study findings and limits: The authors acknowledged that the study's TCR sequencing and HLA analysis involved relatively few individuals.

To note about this clonotype: What it recognizes is unknown.

There are 15 residues in the CDR3. Germline values: CDR1 SEHNR, CDR2 FQNEAQ (reference sequence). V lost 4 bases to trimming and J lost 6 bases; unmatched junction nucleotides: 8. RNA amounts of 0.5 to 1 ug underwent reverse transcription with random hexamers. TCRdb itself ran the immunoSEQ multiplex PCR reads through MiXCR, one entry per CDR3 protein. The sample holds about 290,000 distinct CDR3 sequences, about nine tenths seen once. This receptor was taken from a human donor with multiple sclerosis. The chain combines TRBV7-9 with TRBJ2-1, with 8 bases matching TRBD1. Sequencing was carried out using CD8+ T cells from PBMCs. CDR3 DNA sequence: TGTGCCAGCAGCTCGACAGGGGACGAGGGCAATGAGCAGTTCTTC. Translating it yields CASSSTGDEGNEQFF.